The rows below give T cell receptor beta chains drawn from one sample of a study of cytomegalovirus exposure and HLA in healthy donors. This table comes from immunoSEQ multiplex PCR, and its TCRdb copy is limited to in-frame clones, with some not included. Of more than 150,000 clones listed, over 70% are singletons. The sample was PBMCs. All receptors derive from a woman between 25 and 40 years old in good health and CMV-seronegative. Both conserved end residues are part of each CDR3. Fields, in order: V gene, J gene, D gene, clone size, CDR3 DNA, CDR3 protein. D genes are given only for firm matches. A clone size is listed for some rows: how often the clone was seen (once, few, many), or a class if it is expanded.

TRBV18	TRBJ1-1	-	-	TGTGCCAGCTCACCCATCCCCAGGAACACTGAAGCTTTCTTT	CASSPIPRNTEAFF
TRBV6-1	TRBJ2-5	TRBD1	-	TGTGCCAGCAGTGAAAGGTCAGGGGGTTTGGAGACCCAGTACTTC	CASSERSGGLETQYF
TRBV4-3	TRBJ2-7	-	-	TGCGCCAGCAGCCGACAAGCTGGTCAGGGCTACGGGCAGTACTTC	CASSRQAGQGYGQYF
TRBV4-3	TRBJ1-4	-	-	TGCGCCAGCAGCCAAGTTCTTACTAATGAAAAACTGTTTTTT	CASSQVLTNEKLFF
TRBV28	TRBJ2-2	TRBD1	-	TGTGCCAGCAGTTTAGGACAGGGGGCTTTCGCCGGGGAGCTGTTTTTT	CASSLGQGAFAGELFF
TRBV7-2	TRBJ2-2	-	-	TGTGCCAGCAGCCCCCTTGGTTCCCAGACCGGGGAGCTGTTTTTT	CASSPLGSQTGELFF
TRBV25-1	TRBJ1-4	-	few	TGTGCCAGCAGTGAATATACGGCGGCGGGGACTAATGAAAAACTGTTTTTT	CASSEYTAAGTNEKLFF
TRBV15	TRBJ2-5	TRBD2	-	TGTGCCACCAGCAGCGGACTAGCGGGAGGGAAAGAGACCCAGTACTTC	CATSSGLAGGKETQYF
TRBV4-1	TRBJ2-7	TRBD2	-	TGCGCCAGCAGCCAAGTAGAGGCGGGGGGGCTCTACGAGCAGTACTTC	CASSQVEAGGLYEQYF
TRBV7-9	TRBJ1-1	TRBD1	-	TGTGCCAGCAGCAAAATACAGGGGGGCACTGAAGCTTTCTTT	CASSKIQGGTEAFF
TRBV18	TRBJ2-7	-	-	TGTGCCAGCTCACCGACGACAGGTTCCTACGAGCAGTACTTC	CASSPTTGSYEQYF
TRBV28	TRBJ2-6	TRBD2	few	TGTGCCAGCAGTTCCCCGGGACTAGCGGGAGGGCAAGGGGCCAACGTCCTGACTTTC	CASSSPGLAGGQGANVLTF
TRBV28	TRBJ1-4	TRBD1	-	TGTGCCACCCAGACAGGGATTAATGAAAAACTGTTTTTT	CATQTGINEKLFF
TRBV4-1	TRBJ2-7	-	once	TGCGCCAGCAGCCACCCCGGACAGTCCTACGAGCAGTACTTC	CASSHPGQSYEQYF
TRBV5-1	TRBJ2-7	-	-	TGCGCCAGCAGCCCGGACGGGCGGGGCCTCTACGAGCAGTACTTC	CASSPDGRGLYEQYF
TRBV10-1	TRBJ2-2	-	-	TGCGCCAGCAGTGAGTCGGGACTCCCCGGGGAGCTGTTTTTT	CASSESGLPGELFF
TRBV5-1	TRBJ2-3	TRBD2	-	TGCGCCAGCAGCTTGACCCCTAGCGGGAGCACAGATACGCAGTATTTT	CASSLTPSGSTDTQYF
TRBV7-2	TRBJ1-2	TRBD1	few	TGTGCCAGCAGCTTAGTCCCCGGGACAGGGGGAAACTATGGCTACACCTTC	CASSLVPGTGGNYGYTF